This TCR beta chain was captured in a study of shared clonotypes between healthy human individuals (dated by TCRdb to the early 2020s). Regarding the research as a whole: A few men and two women, aged 18 to 49 years, made up the cohort. Per donor, three plates each were used for CD4 naive and CD4 memory, two for CD8 naive, and one for CD8 memory. Libraries were prepared and TCR repertoires were sequenced by different laboratories using diverse techniques, in order to increase sequencing depth and limit assay-specific biases. Leukapheresis yielded between about 0.9 and 9.5 billion PBMCs per donor. Blood TCR repertoires of roughly five healthy adults were deeply sequenced to estimate repertoire size and the extent of clonotype sharing between individuals. General conclusions and limits of the study: Incomplete sequencing was indicated by rarefaction of sorted-subset datasets, despite the large sequencing depth. Estimated clonotype richness was generally larger for naive than for memory subsets. Higher generation probabilities were observed for clonotypes shared by all four sorted-subset donors than for non-shared clonotypes. Pairwise subsampling led to the expectation that sequencing depth would affect the degree of clonotype sharing among donors. Sampling was restricted to blood, and TCR repertoires in tissue are likely to differ from TCR repertoires in blood. The small number of donors limited the genetic and exposure-history diversity represented. Around 5% of naive CD4, around 4% of naive CD8, approximately 2% of memory CD4, and 0.4% of memory CD8 clonotypes were shared across several donors.

This clone was counted a single time. Its antigen remains undetermined. The sample holds no much larger clone one base away, and base qualities are not on file. CD8 naive samples were CD45RO-negative cells positively selected for CCR7, giving a CD45RA+CCR7+ population that excluded TemRA cells. The donors were healthy, HIV-negative adults who had no recently reported acute infections or vaccinations. Every donor was a Caucasian adult residing in Nashville, Tennessee, USA. Blood was collected by leukapheresis, and PBMCs were isolated by Ficoll-Histopaque density gradient centrifugation and then cryopreserved in liquid nitrogen vapor phase. Analytical flow cytometry was used to check the purity and quantity of each magnetically sorted T cell population. Each sorted fraction had its genomic DNA isolated and then quantified by UV absorbance on a Nanodrop 2000c. Using the deep immunoSEQ assay, TCR CDR3 regions were amplified from genomic DNA by multiplex PCR. For each cell subset, the extracted genomic DNA was distributed evenly across all wells of several immunoSEQ 96-well plates, and each plate served as one replicate. Each replicate PCR for sorted subsets received about 220 ng genomic DNA, equal to around 32,000 T cell genomes. The purified libraries were quantified using a Qubit 3.0 fluorometer, sized with a Bioanalyzer 2100, and then quantified again using the KAPA Library Quantification kit. Every immunoSEQ 96-well plate was sequenced on a separate single-read 150-cycle Illumina NextSeq 550 flow cell. The authors processed their data as follows. The immunoSEQ output contained only junctional sequences without quality scores, so filtering could not match that applied to full-length reads. To assign V/J genes and CDR3, sequences were annotated using PyIR, a Python wrapper for IgBLAST v1.9, with IMGT germline references. Reads were removed for weak V/J assignments (E-value above 1e-6), missing CDR3, stop codons, out-of-frame junctions, or ambiguous translated residues. V3J clonotypes were defined by identical inferred V gene, J gene, and CDR3 amino acid sequence. Percentage overlap between repertoires was calculated by dividing the number of shared unique clonotypes by the size of the smaller repertoire. RTK rarefaction, the Chao1 estimator, and Recon v2.1 estimates of unobserved clonotypes were used to assess repertoire richness. OLGA was used to compute generation probabilities for all TCRbeta clonotypes that the gDNA method yielded from a few donors. In TCRdb, the immuneACCESS table is reduced to in-frame sequences with V and J assigned. These tables do not hold every clone; where another copy was compared, an unresolved V gene accounts for under half, and the others remain unexplained. Clone size and the V and J calls come from that table; the DNA yielded D and trimming. In all, the sample holds roughly 1,800,000 clones, and about 95% of those were seen once. The top ten constitute more than 0.9% of the sample.

Measured from the cysteine to the phenylalanine, the CDR3 is 15 residues long. Solely the CDR3 DNA is kept, with 45 bases framed from the first base. Unmatched junction bases come to 9, with V trimmed by 6 bases and J by 4 bases. Reading the germline V gene gives CDR1 MDHEN and CDR2 SYDVKM. The chain joins TRBV28 to TRBJ1-5; TRBD1 aligns with 7 central bases. Material for sequencing was naive CD8+ T cells sorted from blood. The sample's cell subset or site label, in plain terms: CD45RA+CCR7+. The source of this sequence is a man aged 18 to 30 in good health. The DNA sequence is TGTGCCAGCAGAGGAAGACAGGGCCTTAATCAGCCCCAGCATTTT. This encodes CASRGRQGLNQPQHF.